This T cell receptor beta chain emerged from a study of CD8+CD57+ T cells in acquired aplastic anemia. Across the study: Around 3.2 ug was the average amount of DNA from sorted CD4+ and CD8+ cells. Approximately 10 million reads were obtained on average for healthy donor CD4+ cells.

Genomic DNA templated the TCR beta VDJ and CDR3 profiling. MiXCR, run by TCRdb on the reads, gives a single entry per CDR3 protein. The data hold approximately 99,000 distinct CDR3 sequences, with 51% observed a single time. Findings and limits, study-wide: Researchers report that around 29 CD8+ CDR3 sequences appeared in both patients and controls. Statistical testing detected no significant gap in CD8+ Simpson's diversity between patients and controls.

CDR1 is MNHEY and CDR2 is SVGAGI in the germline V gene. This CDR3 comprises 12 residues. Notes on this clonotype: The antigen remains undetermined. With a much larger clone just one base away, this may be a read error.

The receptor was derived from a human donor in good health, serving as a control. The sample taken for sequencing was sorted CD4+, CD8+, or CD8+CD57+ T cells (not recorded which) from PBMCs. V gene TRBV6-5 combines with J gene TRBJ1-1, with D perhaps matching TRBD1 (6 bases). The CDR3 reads CASSYGGTEALF. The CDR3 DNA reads TGTGCCAGCAGTTACGGGGGCACTGAAGCTCTCTTT.